What follows are 19 T cell receptor beta chains derived from one specimen sequenced in a study of radiation and T cells in renal cell carcinoma. Produced via immunoSEQ multiplex PCR; TCRdb's table is partial and in-frame only. The table records about 20,000 clones, 40% to 55% of them present only once. Treatment: 15 Gy SBRT to primary tumor, nephrectomy 4 weeks later. The sample here was tumor tissue, taken from a patient whose treatment included radiotherapy and nephrectomy. These receptors came from a woman aged 45-60 years with renal cell carcinoma.

This clone has more than one count but fewer than ten. V is TRBV29-1 and J is TRBJ2-7; perhaps TRBD1 as D (6 bases). This CDR3 spans 14 amino acids. Germline values: CDR1 SQVTM, CDR2 ANQGSEA. Trimming removed 4 bases from V and 3 bases from J, with 16 bases in between. The CDR3 here is CSVAQDSNSYEQYF. The CDR3 region has the DNA TGCAGCGTTGCCCAGGACAGTAACAGCTACGAGCAGTACTTC.

J is TRBJ2-7 and V is TRBV7-2, with TRBD1 matching over 8 bases. Unmatched junction bases numbered 3, after V lost 4 bases and J lost 1 base. The CDR3 sequence is 14 residues long. Germline loops: CDR1 SGHTA, CDR2 FQGNSA. The CDR3 sequence is CASSSQGASYEQYF. In DNA form, the CDR3 reads TGTGCCAGCAGCTCCCAGGGGGCATCCTACGAGCAGTACTTC. The whole variable domain, filled in from reference TRBV7-2 and TRBJ2-7, reads GAGVSQSPSNKVTEKGKDVELRCDPISGHTALYWYRQSLGQGLEFLIYFQGNSAPDKSGLPSDRFSAERTGGSVSTLTIQRTQQEDSAVYLCASSSQGASYEQYFGPGTRLTVT.

The rearrangement links TRBV7-9 to TRBJ1-1; D is undetermined. V was clipped by 0 bases and J by 2 bases, with 7 bases between them. Germline V lookup: CDR1 SEHNR, CDR2 FQNEAQ (reference sequence). CDR3 length: 14 residues. This chain's CDR3 is CASSLAFVNTEAFF. In nucleotides, the CDR3 is TGTGCCAGCAGCTTAGCGTTTGTCAACACTGAAGCTTTCTTT.

This clone has ten or more counts. This rearrangement joins TRBV14 to TRBJ1-3; D remains ambiguous. Trimming stripped 1 base from V and 4 bases from J, with 14 bases between. CDR1 and CDR2 from the germline V gene are SGHDN and FVKESK. This CDR3 contains 16 residues. As DNA, the CDR3 is TGTGCCAGCAGCCAAGCGCCGGGCGGGTTCGGAAACACCATATATTTT. It yields the protein CASSQAPGGFGNTIYF. Full variable domain (rest looked up from reference TRBV14 and TRBJ1-3): EAGVTQFPSHSVIEKGQTVTLRCDPISGHDNLYWYRRVMGKEIKFLLHFVKESKQDESGMPNNRFLAERTGGTYSTLKVQPAELEDSGVYFCASSQAPGGFGNTIYFGEGSWLTVV.

This clone was seen repeatedly, ten times or more. The chain employs TRBV10-3 and TRBJ2-7; possibly TRBD1 for D (5 bases). The germline V and J ends were trimmed by 4 bases and 5 bases, with 12 bases remaining between them. This CDR3 is 13 amino acids long. Germline-derived CDR1 and CDR2 are ENHRY and SYGVKD. Here the CDR3 DNA reads TGTGCCATCAGTGTCGCAGGGTCGAACGAGCAGTACTTC. It specifies CAISVAGSNEQYF.

The chain is built from TRBV6-6 and TRBJ2-3, with D unclear. The CDR3 sequence is 15 residues long. V lost 5 bases, J lost 0 bases, and 12 bases lay in between. Germline loops: CDR1 MNHNY, CDR2 SVGAGI (reference sequence). CDR3 in amino acids: CASSPSGFSTDTQYF. The CDR3 DNA is TGTGCCAGCAGTCCTTCGGGCTTCAGCACAGATACGCAGTATTTT.

This chain's CDR3 is CASSEGTVSTDTQYF. The CDR3, as DNA: TGTGCCAGCAGTGAAGGGACGGTGAGCACAGATACGCAGTATTTT. The V gene is TRBV2, the J gene TRBJ2-3; D unclear. Germline CDR1 reads SNHLY; CDR2 reads FYNNEI. The CDR3 runs 15 residues. Trimming cost V 1 base and J 0 bases, with 8 bases left between them.

This clone was seen only a few times. The chain is built from TRBV30 and TRBJ2-5, with 14 bases fitting TRBD2. Germline trimming cut 1 base from V and 4 bases from J; bases unmatched to any gene: 2. The CDR3 totals 15 residues. CDR1 is GTSNPN, CDR2 SVGIG, per germline (reference sequence). The CDR3: CAWSEGLAGGETQYF. The CDR3 DNA sequence: TGTGCCTGGAGTGAAGGACTAGCGGGGGGAGAGACCCAGTACTTC.

This sequence joins TRBV29-1 and TRBJ1-5; D is unclear. Trimming shortened V by 6 bases and J by 3 bases, and 9 bases separated the two germline ends. Germline lookup yields CDR1 SQVTM and CDR2 ANQGSEA. The length of the CDR3 is 12 residues. The DNA for the CDR3 is TGCAGCGTCACAGCGCCCAATCAGCCCCAGCATTTT. Translation gives CSVTAPNQPQHF.

This clone has just a few counts. This rearrangement joins TRBV7-2 to TRBJ1-2; D might be TRBD1 (5 bases). The germline V gene encodes CDR1 SGHTA and CDR2 FQGNSA. The CDR3 is 13 amino acids. The V end lost 1 base, the J end lost 8 bases, and 11 bases lay between the germline ends. CDR3 in amino acids: CASSLERGGGYTF. The CDR3 DNA reads TGTGCCAGCAGCTTAGAGAGGGGCGGCGGCTACACCTTC.

The V and J genes are TRBV2 and TRBJ2-1, with 9 bases aligning to TRBD2. The CDR3 spans 14 residues. With V trimmed by 4 bases and J by 5 bases, 3 bases remained unmatched. Germline loops: CDR1 SNHLY, CDR2 FYNNEI. CDR3 protein: CASSVLAGNNEQFF. The CDR3, as DNA: TGTGCCAGCAGTGTGCTAGCGGGGAACAATGAGCAGTTCTTC.

The rearrangement uses TRBV6-6 and TRBJ1-1; weak D call: TRBD1 (5 bases). Looked up from germline, CDR1 is MNHNY and CDR2 is SVGAGI (reference sequence). Trimming cost V 5 bases and J 3 bases, with 7 bases left between them. The CDR3 is made up of 12 amino acids. CDR3 sequence reads: CASSQGDTEAFF. For the CDR3, the DNA is TGTGCCAGCAGTCAAGGGGACACTGAAGCTTTCTTT.

The V call is TRBV18, the J call TRBJ2-2; D gene ambiguous. This CDR3 is 15 amino acids long. Trimming removed 6 bases at V and 4 bases at J, with 15 bases between. Germline CDR1 KGHSH, CDR2 LQKENI. CDR3 residues: CASSPLDDGTGELFF. Written as DNA, the CDR3 is TGTGCCAGCTCGCCCCTCGACGACGGCACCGGGGAGCTGTTTTTT.

CDR3: CASRPRGGAGYTF. As DNA, the CDR3 is TGTGCCAGCAGACCGAGGGGTGGGGCTGGCTACACCTTC. This rearrangement joins TRBV6-6 to TRBJ1-2; D may be TRBD1 (5 bases). From germline, CDR1 is MNHNY and CDR2 SVGAGI (reference sequence). The CDR3 is 13 residues long. V was cut by 6 bases and J by 7 bases, with 15 bases left in between.

This clone was seen once. The genes are TRBV25-1 and TRBJ2-3; unclear D gene. The CDR3 is 15 amino acids. V was pared by 1 base and J by 0 bases, with 8 bases between. Germline CDR1 is MGHDK and CDR2 is SYGVNS. CDR3 amino acids: CASSESQASTDTQYF. The DNA for the CDR3 is TGTGCCAGCAGTGAATCCCAGGCAAGCACAGATACGCAGTATTTT.

In this sample, this clone turned up once. The chain links TRBV7-6 to TRBJ2-5; 15 positions agree with TRBD2. The CDR3 contains 15 residues. The germline V gene encodes CDR1 SGHVS and CDR2 FNYEAQ. The V gene end was trimmed by 6 bases and the J gene end by 5 bases; junction bases not matched to a gene: 4. In DNA form, the CDR3 reads TGTGCCAGCAGAAGGACTAGCGGGGGGGCTGAGACCCAGTACTTC. Amino acid sequence: CASRRTSGGAETQYF.

The J gene is TRBJ2-7, the V gene TRBV7-9; D gene uncertain. The CDR3 totals 14 residues. The germline gives CDR1 SEHNR, CDR2 FQNEAQ (reference sequence). V gave up 0 bases and J gave up 0 bases, with 6 bases separating them. The CDR3 protein is CASSLAISSYEQYF. Written as DNA, the CDR3 is TGTGCCAGCAGCTTAGCGATCAGCTCCTACGAGCAGTACTTC.

In its sample, this clone was seen many times. Here the CDR3 DNA reads TGTGCCAGCAGTGAACAGGGGGGCTATGGCTACACCTTC. This translates into CASSEQGGYGYTF. The chain combines TRBV2 with TRBJ1-2; 7 nucleotides agree with TRBD1. Looked up from germline, CDR1 is SNHLY and CDR2 is FYNNEI. This CDR3 spans 13 amino acids. V trimming: 2 bases; J trimming: 4 bases; junction bases outside the gene matches: 1.

This clone turned up a few times. The chain is built from TRBV19 and TRBJ2-1; 8 bases line up with TRBD2. The length of the CDR3 is 15 residues. The junction had 5 bases not matched to a gene; V was cut back by 3 bases and J by 4 bases. Germline assignment: CDR1 LNHDA and CDR2 SQIVND (reference sequence). This chain's CDR3 is CASSIGGGPYNEQFF. The CDR3 nucleotides read TGTGCCAGTAGTATCGGCGGGGGGCCGTACAATGAGCAGTTCTTC.